Each of the 24 T cell receptor beta chains below was sequenced from the same sample in a study of early T cells in non-severe SARS-CoV-2 infection. Each CDR3 protein is one row after TCRdb ran MiXCR on the 5' RACE reads. This sample yields roughly 110,000 distinct CDR3 sequences, of which over 8.5% are seen a single time; under 9% belongs to the top ten. Sequenced: whole blood. The receptors were gathered from an adult who was a healthcare worker with PCR-confirmed SARS-CoV-2 infection or an uninfected control (not recorded which).

This chain's CDR3 is CASSGDRAKGQPQHF. CDR3 DNA: TGTGCCAGCAGCGGCGACCGGGCTAAGGGTCAGCCCCAGCATTTT. V gene TRBV7-8 combines with J gene TRBJ1-5; D uncertain. The CDR3 sequence is 15 residues long. Germline values: CDR1 SGHVS, CDR2 FQNEAQ. Trimming took 5 bases from V and 6 from J, leaving 17 bases between them. The full variable domain, its missing parts supplied by reference TRBV7-8 and TRBJ1-5, is GAGVSQSPRYKVAKRGQDVALRCDPISGHVSLFWYQQALGQGPEFLTYFQNEAQLDKSGLPSDRFFAERPEGSVSTLKIQRTQQEDSAVYLCASSGDRAKGQPQHFGDGTRLSIL.

This clonotype was counted many times. This sequence joins TRBV7-2 and TRBJ2-1; no firm D call. V was shortened by 2 bases and J by 0 bases, with 17 bases between the two germline ends. The CDR3 consists of 18 residues. Germline loops: CDR1 SGHTA, CDR2 FQGNSA. The CDR3 loop reads CASSLPSAFSPSYNEQFF. In DNA form, the CDR3 reads TGTGCCAGCAGCTTACCGTCCGCGTTTTCCCCCTCCTACAATGAGCAGTTCTTC.

Only a few counts were recorded for this clonotype. The chain links TRBV2 to TRBJ1-5; a possible D gene is TRBD1 (6 bases). With 7 bases removed from V and 2 bases from J, the gap between germline ends came to 9 bases. Looked up from germline, CDR1 is SNHLY and CDR2 is FYNNEI. The CDR3 has 13 residues. The CDR3 DNA sequence: TGTGCCAGCAATTACAGGGGCAATCAGCCCCAGCATTTT. Encoded protein: CASNYRGNQPQHF. Using reference TRBV2 and TRBJ1-5 for the parts outside the CDR3, the full variable domain is EPEVTQTPSHQVTQMGQEVILRCVPISNHLYFYWYRQILGQKVEFLVSFYNNEISEKSEIFDDQFSVERPDGSNFTLKIRSTKLEDSAMYFCASNYRGNQPQHFGDGTRLSIL.

This clonotype was observed a handful of times. The CDR3 protein is CASSLKGTTQYF. In DNA form, the CDR3 reads TGTGCCAGCAGCTTAAAGGGGACTACGCAGTATTTT. The chain is built from TRBV7-8 and TRBJ2-3; TRBD1 or TRBD2 may be the D gene (5 bases each). Trimming left V 2 bases short and J 8 bases short, with 8 bases between. Germline CDR1 and CDR2: SGHVS and FQNEAQ. The length of the CDR3 is 12 residues.

CDR3 in DNA: TGTGCCAGCAGCCAATTTGGCCCTGCCGGAGATACGCAGTATTTT. It codes for CASSQFGPAGDTQYF. This chain uses TRBV14 with TRBJ2-3, with D unclear. Germline values: CDR1 SGHDN, CDR2 FVKESK. Deletions cut 2 bases from V and 5 bases from J, with 14 bases between. This CDR3 spans 15 amino acids. Drawing the rest from reference TRBV14 and TRBJ2-3, the complete variable domain is EAGVTQFPSHSVIEKGQTVTLRCDPISGHDNLYWYRRVMGKEIKFLLHFVKESKQDESGMPNNRFLAERTGGTYSTLKVQPAELEDSGVYFCASSQFGPAGDTQYFGPGTRLTVL.

Only a few counts were recorded for this clonotype. The V gene is TRBV14, the J gene TRBJ2-1; TRBD2 matches at 11 bases. This CDR3 has 15 amino acids. Unmatched junction bases numbered 6, after V lost 4 bases and J lost 7 bases. The germline V gene has CDR1 SGHDN and CDR2 FVKESK. The DNA of the CDR3 is TGTGCCAGCAGCCCCCATAGCGGGGGGGGAAATGAGCAGTTCTTC. This gives the protein CASSPHSGGGNEQFF.

This clonotype came up many times. Here the CDR3 reads CASSRLAENTGELFF. The DNA of the CDR3 is TGTGCCAGCAGCCGACTAGCGGAGAACACCGGGGAGCTGTTTTTT. V gene TRBV12-3 or TRBV12-4 combines with J gene TRBJ2-2; 9 nucleotides agree with TRBD2. This CDR3 is built from 15 residues. After removal of 6 bases from V and 1 base from J, the junction contained 3 bases not matched to a gene.

The chain combines TRBV29-1 with TRBJ2-1, with 7 bases aligning to TRBD1. The germline gives CDR1 SQVTM, CDR2 ANQGSEA. J lost 6 bases, V lost 4 bases, and 9 bases had no gene match. The CDR3 covers 14 residues. CDR3 region: CSVGDSRTINEQFF. For the CDR3, the DNA is TGCAGCGTTGGGGACAGCCGCACGATCAATGAGCAGTTCTTC.

This clonotype was observed a few times. The V and J genes are TRBV20-1 and TRBJ2-5; possible D gene TRBD2, 5 bases. This CDR3 is 15 amino acids long. Germline V gives CDR1 DFQATT, CDR2 SNEGSKA (reference sequence). V lost 5 bases and J lost 5, with 21 bases in between. CDR3 coding DNA: TGCAGTGCTGTAAAAATAGCGCCTACTGGGGAGACCCAGTACTTC. Translation: CSAVKIAPTGETQYF.

V and J are TRBV20-1 and TRBJ2-1; no definite D call. Germline assignment: CDR1 DFQATT and CDR2 SNEGSKA (reference sequence). Trimming stripped 0 bases from V and 8 bases from J, with 11 bases between. This CDR3 contains 13 residues. The CDR3 loop reads CSARDNLGYEQFF. In DNA form, the CDR3 reads TGCAGTGCTAGAGATAACTTAGGCTATGAGCAGTTCTTC.

The table lists this clonotype with a few counts. The chain joins TRBV30 to TRBJ2-3; D gene uncertain. V was cut by 4 bases and J by 1 base, with 12 bases left in between. Germline V lookup: CDR1 GTSNPN, CDR2 SVGIG (reference sequence). The CDR3 spans 14 residues. CDR3 protein: CAWNAAGGTDTQYF. CDR3 DNA sequence: TGTGCCTGGAATGCGGCAGGCGGCACAGATACGCAGTATTTT.

The rearrangement uses TRBV28 and TRBJ2-3; 7 bases are shared with TRBD2. Germline V gene sequence: CDR1 MDHEN, CDR2 SYDVKM. After removal of 2 bases from V and 9 bases from J, the junction contained 5 bases not matched to a gene. This CDR3 has 13 amino acids. CDR3 bases: TGTGCCAGCAGTTTAGGGGCGGGACTAACGCAGTATTTT. It is translated as CASSLGAGLTQYF.

Ten or more counts support this clonotype. The chain carries TRBV11-2 and TRBJ2-7; D gene uncertain. V dropped 5 bases and J dropped 3 bases, with 8 bases sitting between them. The CDR3 is made up of 12 amino acids. From germline, CDR1 is SGHAT and CDR2 FQNNGV. The CDR3 region is CASSRTFYEQYF. The CDR3 DNA reads as TGTGCCAGCAGCCGGACGTTCTACGAGCAGTACTTC. Variable domain in full (rest from reference TRBV11-2 and TRBJ2-7): EAGVAQSPRYKIIEKRQSVAFWCNPISGHATLYWYQQILGQGPKLLIQFQNNGVVDDSQLPKDRFSAERLKGVDSTLKIQPAKLEDSAVYLCASSRTFYEQYFGPGTRLTVT.

The CDR3 protein is CASSPDPGDTQYF. The CDR3 DNA sequence: TGTGCCAGCAGCCCCGACCCCGGGGATACGCAGTATTTT. The chain carries TRBV7-2 and TRBJ2-3; D ambiguous. Deletions cut 5 bases from V and 6 bases from J, with 12 bases between. The V gene's germline CDR1 is SGHTA and CDR2 FQGNSA. The CDR3 extends over 13 amino acids.

V usage is TRBV28 and J usage is TRBJ2-3; D may be TRBD1 (6 bases). The CDR3 consists of 13 residues. The germline V gene encodes CDR1 MDHEN and CDR2 SYDVKM. Trimming took 10 bases from V and 2 from J, leaving 13 bases between them. The DNA for the CDR3 is TGTGCCACCCTGGACAGTTCCACAGATACGCAGTATTTT. This codes for CATLDSSTDTQYF.

This clonotype was seen at least ten times. The rearrangement joins TRBV5-1 to TRBJ2-3; 13 bases fit TRBD2. CDR1 SGHRS and CDR2 YFSETQ come from the germline V gene. The CDR3 totals 14 residues. V shed 6 bases and J 4 bases; nucleotides not matched to a gene: 2. CDR3: CASTTSGRPDTQYF. The CDR3 DNA is TGCGCCAGCACGACTAGCGGGAGGCCAGATACGCAGTATTTT.

This chain uses TRBV27 with TRBJ1-1; no clear D gene. The V end lost 9 bases, the J end lost 6 bases, and 8 bases lay between the germline ends. The CDR3 sequence is 10 residues long. Germline-derived CDR1 and CDR2 are MNHEY and SMNVEV (reference sequence). CDR3 residues: CARRGSEAFF. The CDR3, as DNA: TGTGCCAGGCGGGGTTCTGAAGCTTTCTTT.

This clonotype was found a few times. The gene calls are TRBV12-3 or TRBV12-4 and TRBJ2-1; no reliable D call. The CDR3 extends over 13 amino acids. V was pared by 3 bases and J by 5 bases, with 8 bases between. CDR3 in DNA: TGTGCCAGCAGTTTTACCCTCAACAATGAGCAGTTCTTC. Translated: CASSFTLNNEQFF.

Ten or more counts support this clonotype. The genes are TRBV12-3 or TRBV12-4 and TRBJ2-7; 8 nucleotides align to TRBD2. CDR3 length: 13 residues. Trimming removed 5 bases from V and 5 bases from J; junction bases left unmatched: 5. The CDR3 DNA sequence: TGTGCCAGCAGTAGCGGGAGTGGGCACGAGCAGTACTTC. As protein: CASSSGSGHEQYF.

The rearrangement links TRBV28 to TRBJ2-5; D gene uncertain. This CDR3 is 13 amino acids long. The V gene lost 2 bases and the J gene lost 7 bases, with 11 bases spanning the gap. Germline values: CDR1 MDHEN, CDR2 SYDVKM. DNA of the CDR3: TGTGCCAGCAGTTTACCGGCAGGTCCGACCCAGTACTTC. Its translation: CASSLPAGPTQYF.

This clonotype was found a few times. The chain employs TRBV10-2 and TRBJ1-5, with 8 bases lining up with TRBD1. CDR3 length: 13 residues. Unmatched junction bases numbered 15, after V lost 10 bases and J lost 13 bases. Germline values: CDR1 WSHSY, CDR2 SAAADI. The CDR3 region is CATGEAGGESQHF. The CDR3 DNA is TGCGCCACAGGGGAGGCAGGGGGCGAGTCTCAGCATTTT.

As to this clonotype: With a much larger clone just one base away, this may be a read error. The J gene is TRBJ1-1, the V gene TRBV2; no reliable D call. The CDR3 covers 13 residues. Germline values: CDR1 SNHLY, CDR2 FYNNEI. V shed 3 bases and J shed 4 bases, with 9 bases lying between them. The CDR3 is CASSEDWSTEAFF. CDR3 DNA sequence: TGTGCCAGCAGTGAGGATTGGAGCACTGAAGCTTTCTTT.

The CDR3 here is CASSLAARAVHEQFF. Written as DNA, the CDR3 is TGTGCCAGCAGCTTGGCGGCGCGGGCGGTACATGAGCAGTTCTTC. This chain joins TRBV5-5 and TRBJ2-1; D may be TRBD2 (5 bases). Germline V gene data show CDR1 as SGHKS and CDR2 as YYEKEE (reference sequence). The V end was cut by 0 bases, the J end by 8 bases, with 15 bases between. The CDR3 covers 15 residues.

In this sample, this clonotype turned up a few times. V is TRBV29-1 and J is TRBJ2-5; no reliable D call. CDR3 length: 10 amino acids. V gave up 4 bases and J gave up 5 bases, with 5 bases separating them. Per the germline V gene, CDR1 is SQVTM and CDR2 is ANQGSEA. CDR3 nucleotide sequence: TGCAGCGTTGGGACCGAGACCCAGTACTTC. Protein sequence: CSVGTETQYF.